Listed here are 12 T cell receptor beta chains from one sample, sequenced in a study. Sequenced by immunoSEQ multiplex PCR; TCRdb stores in-frame clones only, minus some. Seen here are under 55,000 clones, 85% to 95% observed once, and the top ten hold around 10%. Material: PBMCs. These receptors were collected from a man in his forties with rheumatoid arthritis.

The rearrangement links TRBV11-2 to TRBJ2-1, with 12 bases lining up with TRBD2. Germline loops: CDR1 SGHAT, CDR2 FQNNGV. The V segment lost 0 bases and the J segment 7 bases; nucleotides outside the gene matches: 7. The CDR3 sequence is 17 residues long. The CDR3 coding sequence is TGTGCCAGCAGCTTAGAGAGACTAGCGGGAGTAAAGAATGAGCAGTTCTTC. Translation: CASSLERLAGVKNEQFF.

This sequence joins TRBV29-1 and TRBJ1-2; D unclear. Trimming took off 3 bases at V and 7 bases at J, with 9 bases between the two ends. CDR3 length equals 11 residues. Per the germline V gene, CDR1 is SQVTM and CDR2 is ANQGSEA. The CDR3 DNA reads as TGCAGCGTTGACCGGGTTGGTGGCTACACCTTC. Amino acids: CSVDRVGGYTF.

This clone was seen just once. The chain recombines TRBV2 with TRBJ2-3, with a tentative D call TRBD2 (6 bases). Germline V gives CDR1 SNHLY, CDR2 FYNNEI. This CDR3 is built from 14 residues. Trimming cost V 3 bases and J 4 bases, with 11 bases left between them. CDR3 sequence reads: CASSDGGFADTQYF. CDR3 sequence (DNA): TGTGCCAGCAGTGACGGGGGATTCGCAGATACGCAGTATTTT. Combining the CDR3 with reference TRBV2 and TRBJ2-3 gives the whole variable domain EPEVTQTPSHQVTQMGQEVILRCVPISNHLYFYWYRQILGQKVEFLVSFYNNEISEKSEIFDDQFSVERPDGSNFTLKIRSTKLEDSAMYFCASSDGGFADTQYFGPGTRLTVL.

In its sample, this clone was seen once. The CDR3 bases are TGTGCCAGCACCCCGACAGGGACCTACGAGCAGTACTTC. As protein: CASTPTGTYEQYF. The rearrangement links TRBV6-5 to TRBJ2-7; TRBD1 matches 7 bases. This CDR3 has 13 amino acids. Losses at the gene ends were 7 bases for V and 2 bases for J; bases not matched to a gene: 5. Germline-derived CDR1 and CDR2 are MNHEY and SVGAGI.

This chain connects TRBV15 to TRBJ2-5; either TRBD1 or TRBD2 may fit D (5 bases each). Germline CDR1 and CDR2: LNHNV and YYDKDF (reference sequence). This CDR3 comprises 15 residues. Trimming cost V 1 base and J 5 bases, with 14 bases left between them. CDR3 nucleotides: TGTGCCACCAGCAGAGGGGGGAATGGAGTGGAGACCCAGTACTTC. Residues: CATSRGGNGVETQYF.

The chain combines TRBV28 with TRBJ1-2; maybe TRBD1 (5 bases). The CDR3 totals 13 residues. The ends were cut back, 1 base at V and 4 bases at J, with 7 bases in the middle. Germline V lookup: CDR1 MDHEN, CDR2 SYDVKM. The CDR3 spells CASSLSGSYGYTF. Here the CDR3 DNA reads TGTGCCAGCAGTTTATCAGGGTCCTATGGCTACACCTTC.

This rearrangement joins TRBV7-2 to TRBJ2-7, with no clear D. The CDR3 is 15 amino acids. Trimming pared 1 base from V and 0 bases from J, leaving 10 bases between. CDR1 and CDR2 from the germline V gene are SGHTA and FQGNSA. The CDR3 bases are TGTGCCAGCAGCTTAGGGCCAGAGAGCTCCTACGAGCAGTACTTC. Translating gives CASSLGPESSYEQYF.

This clone has just one count. The rearrangement joins TRBV28 to TRBJ2-7, with D perhaps being TRBD1 or TRBD2 (5 bases each). This CDR3 spans 15 amino acids. The V and J ends lost 4 bases and 6 bases respectively, with 19 bases between them. CDR1 is MDHEN, CDR2 SYDVKM, per germline. The CDR3 DNA follows: TGTGCCAGCAGTTCCTGGACACGGCCGCGGGCCGAGCAGTACTTC. Translating gives CASSSWTRPRAEQYF.

The CDR3 here is CASSPLRDSYSPLHF. The CDR3 DNA follows: TGTGCCAGCAGCCCACTCCGGGACAGCTATTCACCCCTCCACTTT. V is TRBV7-6 and J is TRBJ1-6, with TRBD1 identical over 7 bases. V shed 5 bases, J shed 8 bases, and the junction held 9 bases outside the gene matches. There are 15 residues in the CDR3. Germline V gives CDR1 SGHVS, CDR2 FNYEAQ.

The J gene is TRBJ1-2, the V gene TRBV28, with D possibly matching TRBD1 (5 bases). V dropped 6 bases and J dropped 4 bases, with 15 bases sitting between them. The CDR3 runs to 14 residues. CDR1 MDHEN and CDR2 SYDVKM come from the germline V gene. The DNA for the CDR3 is TGTGCCAGCAGCCGGGGGGGGTCGGGCTATGGCTACACCTTC. This codes for CASSRGGSGYGYTF.

This clone was counted once. The rearrangement links TRBV12-3 or TRBV12-4 to TRBJ2-2; 7 bases line up with TRBD2. The CDR3 is 12 amino acids. Trimming took 8 bases from V and 10 from J; bases not matched to a gene: 7. The CDR3 nucleotides are TGTGCCAGCTGGGGGGGTGTAGAGGAGCTGTTTTTT. Protein sequence: CASWGGVEELFF.

The chain has TRBV7-8 and TRBJ1-6; TRBD1 matches 8 bases. CDR3 length: 13 residues. Trimming removed 4 bases from V and 10 bases from J; junction bases left unmatched: 3. Germline CDR1 is SGHVS and CDR2 is FQNEAQ. The CDR3 coding sequence is TGTGCCAGCAGCTGGACAGGGCGGTCACCCCTCCACTTT. Amino acids: CASSWTGRSPLHF. Full variable domain (remainder filled in from reference TRBV7-8 and TRBJ1-6): GAGVSQSPRYKVAKRGQDVALRCDPISGHVSLFWYQQALGQGPEFLTYFQNEAQLDKSGLPSDRFFAERPEGSVSTLKIQRTQQEDSAVYLCASSWTGRSPLHFGNGTRLTVT.